This TCR beta chain was captured in a study of T cells expressing NK-cell markers (TCRdb year 2020). Regarding the research as a whole: In sorted CD3+CD56+NKG2C+, CD3+CD56+NKG2C- and CD3+CD56-NKG2C+ T-cell subsets from about 8 donors, TCR beta-chain repertoires were profiled. Of the eight sequenced donors, seven were found to be HCMV-seropositive and one was found to be HCMV-seronegative. The eight sequenced donors were randomly selected healthy volunteers, three men and five women. The libraries were sequenced on Illumina HiSeq 2000/2500, MiSeq or NextSeq, producing 2 x 150 bp reads. Broader findings and caveats from the paper: Those dominant clonotypes were again the most abundant among CD3+CD56-NKG2C+ cells in four donors, at about 25-60.1%. Whether the expanded NKG2C-expressing T cell clones were specific for HCMV antigens was left unclear. For more than 5 donors, the dominant CD3+CD56+NKG2C+ clonotypes were among the top 10 CD8+ clonotypes and accounted for about 1.0-7.5% of CD8+ T cells.

HCMV serostatus was determined by detecting HCMV-specific IgG in serum with a commercial ELISA kit. Ficoll density gradient centrifugation was used to isolate peripheral blood mononuclear cells from blood. The sequencer was an Illumina HiSeq 2000. TCR beta cDNA libraries were prepared using 5'RACE template switching, which introduced a universal primer site and unique molecular identifiers. cDNA synthesis was primed from the TCR beta constant segment, followed by two successive PCR amplification steps. The authors' pipeline ran thus. Reads were demultiplexed and grouped by UMI with MIGEC, and clonotypes were assembled and quantified with MiTCR. To exclude erroneous sequences, any TCR cDNA sequence not supported by at least two reads was discarded. Downstream repertoire analysis used the tcR package, and clonotypes were matched across fractions by CDR3 nucleotide sequence plus V segment. VDJmatch was used to annotate antigen specificity against VDJdb, with one amino acid substitution in CDR3 permitted. The reads, reprocessed by TCRdb, yield one row per CDR3 protein sequence and no DNA. TCRdb's processing, not the authors', yielded these V and J calls. This sample's table contains fewer than 550,000 distinct CDR3 sequences. The top ten clones comprise more than 1.4% of the sample.

Spanning cysteine to phenylalanine, the CDR3 consists of 15 amino acids. A DNA sequence was not provided. Looking up the germline V gene (reference sequence) yields CDR1 DFQATT and CDR2 SNEGSKA. With regard to this clonotype: Its antigen is unknown.

The V and J genes are TRBV20-1 and TRBJ2-7; TCRdb proposes TRBD1, but this gene call is untestable without DNA. The receptor was derived from a woman aged 50 to 60 in good health. Donor details come from another sample of the same person, matched by shared clones. Sequenced material: blood T cells: a sorted CD56 or NKG2C T cell subset, CD4+ or CD8+ T cells, or bulk PBMC T cells (not recorded which). CDR3 reads: CSARPSGRQVYEQYF.